The source of this TCR beta chain is a study of blood T cell repertoires in COVID-19. Individuals drawn from 24 US areas were about 18 to 100 years old. Before being deemed recovered, Cohort 3 donors had two negative PCRs, clearance, or symptom resolution. This CDR3 has 16 residues. From germline, CDR1 is MDHEN and CDR2 SYDVKM. The J segment lost 4 bases and the V segment lost 7 bases, leaving 14 bases of the junction unmatched. Original processing methods: Estimation of nucleated cell counts relied on the amplification of reference gene primers. Measured with immunoSEQ multiplex PCR; TCRdb has only the in-frame clones, and not every one. For V, J and clone size, that table is used; D and trimming come from the DNA. This sample has 300,000 to 450,000 clones, with over 75% found just once.

This sequence joins TRBV28 and TRBJ2-7; 9 nucleotides match TRBD2. The clonotype was recovered from a man aged 18-30 years who had recovered from COVID-19. Sequenced: PBMCs or T cells enriched from blood (not recorded which). The CDR3 loop is CASTTRREGQTYEQYF. The CDR3 DNA follows: TGTGCCAGCACCACTCGGCGGGAGGGCCAGACGTACGAGCAGTACTTC.